This TCR beta chain was sequenced in a study of OX40 agonist ivuxolimab in advanced cancers. This CDR3 is built from 14 residues. Trimming shortened V by 7 bases and J by 2 bases, and 14 bases separated the two germline ends. The germline V gene encodes CDR1 MNHNY and CDR2 SVGAGI (reference sequence). Only in-frame clones appear in the TCRdb table, and some are missing; sequencing was by immunoSEQ multiplex PCR. This table has approximately 90,000 clones, roughly 87% appearing once. Sequenced here: CD4+ or CD8+ T cells sorted from blood, sampled in a trial of the OX40 agonist ivuxolimab. This clonotype was sampled from an adult with an advanced solid tumor such as melanoma, head and neck, liver or kidney cancer. V gene TRBV6-6 combines with J gene TRBJ1-2; unclear D gene. CDR3 in DNA: TGTGCCAGCACCCCGAGGCAGTTGAACTATGGCTACACCTTC. Its protein product is CASTPRQLNYGYTF.